This is a list of T cell receptor beta chains from one sample in a study of human T cells and chemical hapten exposure. Each CDR3 protein is one row after TCRdb ran MiXCR on the RACE reads. The sample yields 380,000 or so distinct CDR3 sequences, around 5.5% seen once. The material sequenced was whole blood, taken in connection with sensitization to the hapten diphenylcyclopropenone (DPC). These receptor sequences come from a woman between 18 and 29 years old with alopecia areata. Some clones in this sample may be carry-over from other donors' samples. The CDR3 runs from the conserved cysteine through the conserved F or W. A D gene is named only where the DNA matches it firmly. Part of the rows lack a size; the others show once, few, many or a class for expanded clones.

J gene	clone size	D gene	V gene	CDR3 DNA	CDR3 protein
TRBJ1-6	many	NA	TRBV4-1	TGCGCCAGCAGCCAAGATCCCGGGAGTTCCTATAATTCACCCCTCCACTTT	CASSQDPGSSYNSPLHF
TRBJ2-4	few	TRBD1	TRBV10-3	TGTGCCAGGGGACAGCCGTTAGCCAAAAACATTCAGTACTTC	CARGQPLAKNIQYF
TRBJ2-7	NA	TRBD2	TRBV6-5	TGTGCCAGCAGTCCACGGGAGGCAGTCTACGAGCAGTACTTC	CASSPREAVYEQYF
TRBJ1-2	NA	NA	TRBV10-3	TGTGCCATCAGTGAGTCAGATAATACCGGGACTCGGGGAGGCTACACCTTC	CAISESDNTGTRGGYTF
TRBJ1-5	few	NA	TRBV6-6	TGTGCCAGCACCCCTAGGGTGGGGCCTCAGCCCCAGCATTTT	CASTPRVGPQPQHF
TRBJ2-5	many	NA	TRBV7-9	TGTGCCAGCAGCCACGTGGGGGCGGGTGAGACCCAGTACTTC	CASSHVGAGETQYF
TRBJ2-2	many	NA	TRBV7-9	TGTGCCAGCAGCTTTCAGGGATCCGGGGAGCTGTTTTTT	CASSFQGSGELFF
TRBJ1-6	few	NA	TRBV7-8	TGTGCCAGCAGCTTAGTGGGCAGTAGCTCCTATAATTCACCCCTCCACTTT	CASSLVGSSSYNSPLHF
TRBJ1-6	many	NA	TRBV7-9	TGTGCCAGCAGCTTAGAGGTGTCACCCCTCCACTTT	CASSLEVSPLHF
TRBJ1-1	many	NA	TRBV2	TGTGCCAGCAGTCCAGGGGTAGGCACTGAAGCTTTCTTT	CASSPGVGTEAFF
TRBJ2-1	many	NA	TRBV5-1	TGCGCCAGCAGCCCGGGGGAGGGGGCAAATGAGCAGTTCTTC	CASSPGEGANEQFF
TRBJ1-6	NA	NA	TRBV6-6	TGTGCCAGCAGTTACTCGTGGGGCGAGGATTCACCCCTCCACTTT	CASSYSWGEDSPLHF
TRBJ2-3	NA	NA	TRBV28	TGTGCCAGCAGTCGGACCCGGACAGAATACACAGATACGCAGTATTTT	CASSRTRTEYTDTQYF
TRBJ1-1	NA	NA	TRBV7-9	TGTGCCAGCAGGCGGCAGGACACTGAAGCTTTCTTT	CASRRQDTEAFF
TRBJ2-1	many	NA	TRBV12-3/TRBV12-4	TGTGCCAGCAGTGCCGCCGCAGAGCTCTACAATGAGCAGTTCTTC	CASSAAAELYNEQFF
TRBJ1-2	NA	NA	TRBV7-2	TGTGCCAGCAGGCCAGGGTTAGAGTATGGCTACACCTTC	CASRPGLEYGYTF
TRBJ1-2	NA	NA	TRBV28	TGTGCCAGCAGCCCTGGGGGGGCGAGTGGCTACACCTTC	CASSPGGASGYTF
TRBJ1-6	NA	NA	TRBV3-1	TGTGCCAGCAGCCAAGTTCTGTATGCACCCCTCCACTTT	CASSQVLYAPLHF
TRBJ2-2	few	NA	TRBV6-5	TGTGCCAGCAGTTATTGGTCCTACGCCGGGGAGCTGTTTTTT	CASSYWSYAGELFF
TRBJ2-3	many	TRBD2	TRBV28	TGTGCCAGCAGAAGCGGGACTCCCCGGACAGATACGCAGTATTTT	CASRSGTPRTDTQYF
TRBJ2-2	NA	NA	TRBV20-1	TGCAGTGCACTTCTGATGTCGGCCGGGGAGCTGTTTTTT	CSALLMSAGELFF
TRBJ2-1	few	TRBD2	TRBV28	TGTGCCAGTGCTAGCGGGGGCCGCAATGAGCAGTTCTTC	CASASGGRNEQFF
TRBJ2-2	few	NA	TRBV7-9	TGTGCCAGCAGCCCGTCGGGGTCCGGGGAGCTGTTTTTT	CASSPSGSGELFF
TRBJ2-7	NA	NA	TRBV12-3/TRBV12-4	TGTGCCAGCAGGGGGGACACTCGCTCGCCTTACCCCTACGAGCAGTACTTC	CASRGDTRSPYPYEQYF
TRBJ2-1	large	TRBD1	TRBV12-3/TRBV12-4	TGTGCCAGCACCCCGGACAGGTCCTACAATGAGCAGTTCTTC	CASTPDRSYNEQFF
TRBJ1-6	NA	TRBD1	TRBV7-9	TGTGCCAGCAGCGGAGGGACAGGGAGGGAATCACCCCTCCACTTT	CASSGGTGRESPLHF
TRBJ1-5	NA	NA	TRBV10-3	TGTGCCACCCAGACAGGAGATCAGCCCCAGCATTTT	CATQTGDQPQHF
TRBJ1-2	NA	NA	TRBV4-3	TGCGCCAGCAGCCGCGGCGGGGTGAGGGATGGCTACACCTTC	CASSRGGVRDGYTF
TRBJ2-7	NA	NA	TRBV7-9	TGTGCCAGCAGCCCAGACAGCCTATACGAGCAGTACTTC	CASSPDSLYEQYF
TRBJ2-3	NA	NA	TRBV20-1	TGCAGTGCTAGATACGCAGGGGAGGACACAGATACGCAGTATTTT	CSARYAGEDTDTQYF
TRBJ1-5	NA	TRBD1	TRBV5-4	TGTGCCAGCAGCGCAGGGGGAAATAGCAATCAGCCCCAGCATTTT	CASSAGGNSNQPQHF
TRBJ2-3	NA	NA	TRBV28	TGTGCCAGCAGTTTAGGGCGGATGGGCTTTAGGGATACGCAGTATTTT	CASSLGRMGFRDTQYF
TRBJ1-1	NA	TRBD1	TRBV10-3	TGTGCCATCAGAGGGGACAGCGGCACTGAAGCTTTCTTT	CAIRGDSGTEAFF
TRBJ2-2	few	TRBD2	TRBV5-4	TGTGCCAGCAGCCGACTAGCGGGGGAGACCGGGGAGCTGTTTTTT	CASSRLAGETGELFF
TRBJ2-7	few	NA	TRBV28	TGTGCCAGCAGTCTTATGACTGGAGCGGTGTACGAGCAGTACTTC	CASSLMTGAVYEQYF
TRBJ1-5	many	NA	TRBV20-1	TGCAGTGCTAGAAGGGCCGCAACTCCGAATCAGCCCCAGCATTTT	CSARRAATPNQPQHF
TRBJ2-2	NA	NA	TRBV5-6	TGTGCCAGCAGCTCTGTGTCGAACACCGGGGAGCTGTTTTTT	CASSSVSNTGELFF
TRBJ2-6	NA	NA	TRBV7-2	TGTGCCAGCAGCTTAGGGGGCGTCCTGACTTTC	CASSLGGVLTF
TRBJ2-3	few	TRBD2	TRBV20-1	TGCAGTGCTAGAGCGGGGGGATCAGATACGCAGTATTTT	CSARAGGSDTQYF
TRBJ1-4	many	NA	TRBV4-2	TGTGCCAGCAGCCATTTCTTCCGGAGGCCGAATGAAAAACTGTTTTTT	CASSHFFRRPNEKLFF
TRBJ1-4	NA	TRBD1	TRBV2	TGTGCCAGCAGTGTGAGGACAGGGGGGGAAAAACTGTTTTTT	CASSVRTGGEKLFF
TRBJ2-3	many	NA	TRBV11-2	TGTGCCAGCAGCTTAACTCCTCAGGGGCGGACTAGCACAGATACGCAGTATTTT	CASSLTPQGRTSTDTQYF
TRBJ1-2	NA	NA	TRBV7-8	TGTGCCAGCAGCTCAGCCCCTGTTGGCTATGGCTACACCTTC	CASSSAPVGYGYTF
TRBJ1-3	many	NA	TRBV27	TGTGCCAGCAGTGCTGACACCTTTGGAAACACCATATATTTT	CASSADTFGNTIYF
TRBJ1-2	few	NA	TRBV19	TGTGCCAGTAGTATAACCCCTTTAGACCTGAATGGCTACACCTTC	CASSITPLDLNGYTF
TRBJ1-5	few	NA	TRBV7-2	TGTGCCAGCAGCCGAAGTGGGGTGCAGCCCCAGCATTTT	CASSRSGVQPQHF
TRBJ2-3	many	TRBD2	TRBV28	TGTGCCAGCAGTTTCTGGCGGGGGGGCGTCACAGATACGCAGTATTTT	CASSFWRGGVTDTQYF
TRBJ2-7	NA	NA	TRBV7-9	TGTGCCAGCAGCTTAGCGCTAAGAGACCCCTACGAGCAGTACTTC	CASSLALRDPYEQYF
TRBJ1-5	many	TRBD1	TRBV6-2/TRBV6-3	TGTGCCAGCAGCCACCGGGGGACAGGGGATGATCAGCCCCAGCATTTT	CASSHRGTGDDQPQHF
TRBJ2-3	NA	NA	TRBV5-4	TGTGCCAGCAGCGCTGACTGGCAAGATACGCAGTATTTT	CASSADWQDTQYF
TRBJ2-1	NA	NA	TRBV29-1	TGCAGCGTTGAGGCGGGGCGTCTTGAGCAGTTCTTC	CSVEAGRLEQFF
TRBJ1-1	NA	TRBD1	TRBV7-6	TGTGCCAGCAGCTTATGGACAGGGGTTTTGATGAACACTGAAGCTTTCTTT	CASSLWTGVLMNTEAFF
TRBJ1-5	NA	NA	TRBV27	TGTGCCAGCAGTTTATCCAGCAGGGAGGATCAGCCCCAGCATTTT	CASSLSSREDQPQHF
TRBJ1-4	few	NA	TRBV5-1	TGCGCCAGCAGCCCGTTACAGGGAGGTAATGAAAAACTGTTTTTT	CASSPLQGGNEKLFF
TRBJ2-7	few	TRBD2	TRBV20-1	TGCAGTGCTATTGAAAGCGGGGGGCCCTACGAGCAGTACTTC	CSAIESGGPYEQYF